The source of this TCR beta chain is a study of PD-L1 blockade in urothelial cancer listed by TCRdb under 2017. Looking at the study overall: Every patient began therapy in 2014 and was given atezolizumab 1,200 mg intravenously every 3 weeks. About 85% of the roughly 29 patients were males with bladder-origin urothelial cancer, and about 65% of the 29 reported a prior smoking history. An ECOG performance status of 0 or 1 was recorded for the patients, and 0 to 3 prior chemotherapy regimens had been received by the patients. Blood samples were analyzed at two time points: 3 weeks after treatment start (second dose) and 6 weeks after treatment start. Blood samples gave a median of approximately 150,000 T cells and 82,636 unique TCRs, with a median clonality of roughly 0.081. The study was an exploratory multi-omic analysis of somatic, immune and clinical correlates of response to PD-L1 blockade with atezolizumab in urothelial cancer. Pretreatment tumor samples, along with matched peripheral blood collected serially before and after atezolizumab treatment, underwent TCR sequencing. Durable clinical benefit was defined as progression-free survival longer than 6 months, and TCR features were also tested against progression-free and overall survival. In the same patients, pretreatment tumors underwent whole exome sequencing and RNA sequencing in addition to TCR sequencing. Some ten patients reached durable clinical benefit, while roughly 22 patients did not. Under 30 patients had pretreatment blood TCR-seq, some 25 had at least one posttreatment blood collection, and some 25 had tumor TCR-seq. Study-level results and caveats: Small sample size (n of about 30) and many exploratory analyses mean the results are intended to be hypothesis-generating. A pretreatment peripheral blood TCR clonality below the median was linked to improved progression-free and overall survival. Greater expansion of tumor-associated TCR clones in peripheral blood 3 weeks after the start of treatment was observed in patients with durable benefit (n of about 20, p = 0.022).

This specimen's time point label, interpreted: pretreatment peripheral blood. A cohort of roughly 30 patients with locally advanced or metastatic urothelial carcinoma, treated at Memorial Sloan Kettering on a trial protocol, was included. Peripheral blood mononuclear cells were collected pretreatment and during treatment, at between 1 and 8 total time points per patient. The Qiagen DNeasy Blood extraction kit was used to purify genomic DNA from total PBMCs and tumor samples. PBMCs were collected pretreatment and during treatment, and were isolated and stored as previously described. On this clone: The specificity of this receptor is unknown. Base qualities are not recorded, but no much larger clone differs from it by a single base.

To estimate absolute template abundance from read counts, synthetic TCR analog templates were spiked into each PCR. The immunoSEQ assay was used to amplify TCRbeta CDR3 regions from genomic DNA with bias-controlled V and J gene primers. Sequencing of rearranged TCRbeta segments was performed at approximately 20X coverage. For the original study's pipeline: Clustering was used to correct sequencing errors, and CDR3s were annotated against IMGT to assign V, D and J genes. Downstream analyses used only productive TCRbeta rearrangements, leaving out any out-of-frame or stop-codon sequences. Clonality was calculated as one minus the Shannon entropy normalized by the log of the number of unique productive sequences. Fisher's exact test with Benjamini-Hochberg correction, using a cutoff of adjusted p below 0.01, was how clones that differed between time points or between blood and tumor were identified. TCRdb retrieved this table from immuneACCESS and kept in-frame rearrangements only. Not all clones are present; in checked studies, unresolved V genes account for under half, and no reason is known for the remainder. V, J and clone size reflect that table, while D and trimming were determined from the DNA. The sample table contains 50,000 or so clones; only one count was recorded for about 80% of them. In total, the top ten clones hold less than 1.5% of the sample.

The V and J ends are trimmed by 6 bases and 3 bases, leaving 15 bases between them. There are 14 amino acids in the CDR3, from cysteine to phenylalanine inclusive. The CDR3 DNA has 42 bases and is translated from base 1. Looking up the germline V gene (reference sequence) yields CDR1 MNHEY and CDR2 SMNVEV. The sequence was collected from a man in his fifties or sixties with urothelial cancer. This material consisted of PBMCs, taken around atezolizumab (anti-PD-L1) treatment. The sequence is built from TRBV27 and TRBJ2-7, with TRBD2 perhaps the D gene, on 5 matching bases. The bases are TGTGCCAGCAGCCTGGACCGGGGAAACTACGAGCAGTACTTC. Its translation is CASSLDRGNYEQYF.